Shown below are 11 T cell receptor beta chains from a single sample sequenced in a study of T cells after yellow fever vaccination. TCRdb recomputed calls from the 5' RACE reads with MiXCR, one row per CDR3 protein. Among 100,000 to 150,000 distinct CDR3 sequences listed, over 8% were seen once. Sequenced material: CD8+ T cells sorted from PBMCs, taken on the day of the yellow fever booster vaccination. All receptors derive from a man aged 18 to 30 who received the YFV17D yellow fever vaccine.

There are many counts of this clonotype. The chain combines TRBV5-1 with TRBJ1-1; the D is unclear. The germline gives CDR1 SGHRS, CDR2 YFSETQ. The CDR3 runs to 14 residues. Trimming took 0 bases from V and 3 from J, leaving 9 bases between them. This CDR3 is CASSLGSGDTEAFF. DNA for the CDR3: TGCGCCAGCAGCTTGGGATCTGGGGACACTGAAGCTTTCTTT. Full variable domain (rest looked up from reference TRBV5-1 and TRBJ1-1): KAGVTQTPRYLIKTRGQQVTLSCSPISGHRSVSWYQQTPGQGLQFLFEYFSETQRNKGNFPGRFSGRQFSNSRSEMNVSTLELGDSALYLCASSLGSGDTEAFFGQGTRLTVV.

This clonotype was seen a handful of times. This chain connects TRBV4-2 to TRBJ2-7; the D gene is possibly TRBD2 (5 bases). V was cut by 1 base and J by 2 bases, with 18 bases left in between. CDR1 is LGHNA, CDR2 YNFKEQ, per germline. This CDR3 spans 17 amino acids. CDR3 bases: TGTGCCAGCAGCCAAGTCGGGGTTGGGGAGAGGACCTACGAGCAGTACGTC. It codes for CASSQVGVGERTYEQYV.

This clonotype was recorded a few times. V usage is TRBV9 and J usage is TRBJ2-7, with 11 bases lining up with TRBD1. There are 14 residues in the CDR3. Trimming took 2 bases from V and 6 from J; bases not matched to a gene: 4. In germline, CDR1 is SGDLS, CDR2 YYNGEE. CDR3 in amino acids: CASSVGGQGGEQYF. CDR3 sequence (DNA): TGTGCCAGCAGCGTGGGGGGACAGGGGGGCGAGCAGTACTTC. The entire variable domain, with the rest obtained from reference TRBV9 and TRBJ2-7, is as follows: DSGVTQTPKHLITATGQRVTLRCSPRSGDLSVYWYQQSLDQGLQFLIQYYNGEERAKGNILERFSAQQFPDLHSELNLSSLELGDSALYFCASSVGGQGGEQYFGPGTRLTVT.

The rearrangement uses TRBV7-9 and TRBJ1-1; TRBD1 matches 8 bases. Losses at the gene ends were 10 bases for V and 0 bases for J; bases not matched to a gene: 4. Germline V CDR1 and CDR2: SEHNR, FQNEAQ (reference sequence). This CDR3 is 13 amino acids long. The CDR3 loop reads CATAGGMNTEAFF. CDR3 bases: TGTGCCACTGCAGGGGGCATGAACACTGAAGCTTTCTTT.

The chain is built from TRBV29-1 and TRBJ2-5; 8 nucleotides agree with TRBD1. CDR1 and CDR2 (germline): SQVTM, ANQGSEA. V shed 4 bases, J shed 4 bases, and the junction held 5 bases outside the gene matches. The CDR3 covers 13 residues. The CDR3 spells CSVGRGHGETQYF. The CDR3 DNA is TGCAGCGTTGGCAGGGGGCATGGAGAGACCCAGTACTTC.

This clonotype was seen more than once but under ten times. This chain connects TRBV6-2 or TRBV6-3 to TRBJ1-1; D perhaps matches TRBD1 (6 bases). V gave up 5 bases and J gave up 5 bases, with 18 bases separating them. CDR1 is MNHEY, CDR2 SVGEGT, per germline. CDR3 length: 15 amino acids. In nucleotides, the CDR3 is TGTGCCAGCAGTGCAGGACAGCTTGAGAGGACTGAAGCTTTCTTT. This codes for CASSAGQLERTEAFF.

This chain joins TRBV14 and TRBJ2-2; D may be TRBD2 (6 bases). The CDR3 extends over 17 amino acids. CDR1 is SGHDN and CDR2 is FVKESK in the germline V gene. Trimming removed 0 bases at V and 2 bases at J, with 13 bases between. The CDR3 DNA follows: TGTGCCAGCAGCCAAGAAATGGGACTGACCAACACCGGGGAGCTGTTTTTT. Its protein product is CASSQEMGLTNTGELFF.

This clonotype was recorded a few times. V usage is TRBV7-9 and J usage is TRBJ2-3, with D maybe TRBD1 (6 bases). This CDR3 region has 15 residues. CDR1 and CDR2 (germline): SEHNR, FQNEAQ (reference sequence). V shed 1 base and J shed 0 bases, with 8 bases lying between them. The CDR3 sequence: CASSLGGTSTDTQYF. DNA of the CDR3: TGTGCCAGCAGCTTAGGTGGGACAAGCACAGATACGCAGTATTTT.

J is TRBJ2-5 and V is TRBV7-2; weak D call: TRBD1 (5 bases). Germline V gives CDR1 SGHTA, CDR2 FQGNSA. This CDR3 has 19 amino acids. Trimming shortened V by 5 bases and J by 4 bases, and 29 bases separated the two germline ends. CDR3 bases: TGTGCCAGCAGCGGTCCCACGGGCAGGGTTTCCCCGCAGGGAGAGACCCAGTACTTC. It encodes CASSGPTGRVSPQGETQYF.

The sample holds a few counts of this clonotype. This sequence joins TRBV10-3 and TRBJ2-1; 7 positions match TRBD1. Germline V gives CDR1 ENHRY, CDR2 SYGVKD. Trimming took 0 bases from V and 9 from J; bases not matched to a gene: 5. The CDR3 is 14 amino acids. DNA for the CDR3: TGTGCCATCAGTGAGTCGACAGGGATTCCTGAGCAGTTCTTC. Residues: CAISESTGIPEQFF.

This clonotype was observed many times. The chain carries TRBV4-2 and TRBJ2-3, with TRBD2 as a possible D gene (5 bases). Trimming removed 1 base from V and 6 bases from J, with 11 bases in between. The CDR3 has 14 residues. The germline gives CDR1 LGHNA, CDR2 YNFKEQ. CDR3 loop: CASSQGVASDTQYF. CDR3 in DNA: TGTGCCAGCAGCCAAGGAGTAGCGTCCGATACGCAGTATTTT.